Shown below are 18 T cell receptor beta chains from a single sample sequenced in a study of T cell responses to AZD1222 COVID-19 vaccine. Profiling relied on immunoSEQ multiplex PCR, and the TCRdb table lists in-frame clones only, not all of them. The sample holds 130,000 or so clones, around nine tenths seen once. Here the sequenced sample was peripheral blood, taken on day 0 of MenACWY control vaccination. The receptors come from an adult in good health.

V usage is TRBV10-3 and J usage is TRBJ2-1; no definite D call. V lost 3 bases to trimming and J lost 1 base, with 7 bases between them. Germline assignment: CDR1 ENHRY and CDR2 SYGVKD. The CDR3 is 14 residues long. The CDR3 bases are TGTGCCATCAGTGATTCAGGTTCCTACAATGAGCAGTTCTTC. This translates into CAISDSGSYNEQFF.

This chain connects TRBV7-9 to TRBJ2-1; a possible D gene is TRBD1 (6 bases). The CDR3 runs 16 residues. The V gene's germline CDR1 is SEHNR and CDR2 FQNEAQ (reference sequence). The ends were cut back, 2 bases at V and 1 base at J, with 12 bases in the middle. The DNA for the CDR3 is TGTGCCAGCAGCTTATTGGGGGCTACTTCCTACAATGAGCAGTTCTTC. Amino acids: CASSLLGATSYNEQFF.

Written as DNA, the CDR3 is TGTGCCAGCAGTCCCTCAGGGTTGAACACTGAAGCTTTCTTT. It encodes CASSPSGLNTEAFF. This sequence joins TRBV28 and TRBJ1-1; D may be TRBD1 (5 bases). Germline loops: CDR1 MDHEN, CDR2 SYDVKM. CDR3 size: 14 residues. V dropped 5 bases and J dropped 0 bases, with 10 bases sitting between them.

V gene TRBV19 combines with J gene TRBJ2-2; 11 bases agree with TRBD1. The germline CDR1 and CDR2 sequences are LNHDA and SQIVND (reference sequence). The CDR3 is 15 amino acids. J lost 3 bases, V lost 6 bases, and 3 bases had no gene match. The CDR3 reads CASSRDRGYTGELFF. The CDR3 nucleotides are TGTGCCAGTAGCCGGGACAGGGGGTACACCGGGGAGCTGTTTTTT.

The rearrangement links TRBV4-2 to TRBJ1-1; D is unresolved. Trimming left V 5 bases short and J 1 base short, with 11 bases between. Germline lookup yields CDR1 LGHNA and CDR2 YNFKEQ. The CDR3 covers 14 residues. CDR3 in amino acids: CASSSQWGNTEAFF. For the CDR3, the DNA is TGTGCCAGCAGCTCTCAATGGGGGAACACTGAAGCTTTCTTT.

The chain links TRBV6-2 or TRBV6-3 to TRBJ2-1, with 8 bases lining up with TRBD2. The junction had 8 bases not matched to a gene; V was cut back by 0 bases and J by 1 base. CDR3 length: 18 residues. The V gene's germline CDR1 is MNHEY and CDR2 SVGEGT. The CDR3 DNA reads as TGTGCCAGCAGTTACTCGATCGGACTAGCAGATTCCTACAATGAGCAGTTCTTC. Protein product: CASSYSIGLADSYNEQFF.

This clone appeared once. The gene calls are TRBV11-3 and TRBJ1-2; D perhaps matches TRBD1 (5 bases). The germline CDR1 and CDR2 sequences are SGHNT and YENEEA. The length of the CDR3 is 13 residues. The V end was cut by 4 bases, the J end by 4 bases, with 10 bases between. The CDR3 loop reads CASSSPRVYGYTF. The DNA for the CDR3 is TGTGCCAGCAGCTCCCCCAGGGTCTATGGCTACACCTTC.

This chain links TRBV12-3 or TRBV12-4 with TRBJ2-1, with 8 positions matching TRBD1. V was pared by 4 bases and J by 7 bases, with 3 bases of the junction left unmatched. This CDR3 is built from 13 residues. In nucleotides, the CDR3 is TGTGCCAGCAGTTGGACAGGGAAAAATGAGCAGTTCTTC. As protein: CASSWTGKNEQFF.

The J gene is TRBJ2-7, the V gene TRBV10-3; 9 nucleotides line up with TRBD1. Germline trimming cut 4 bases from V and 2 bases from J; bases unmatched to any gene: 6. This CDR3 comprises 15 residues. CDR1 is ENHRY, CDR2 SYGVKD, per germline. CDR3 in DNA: TGTGCCATCAGTGCGCCCGGGACAGGGACCTACGAGCAGTACTTC. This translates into CAISAPGTGTYEQYF.

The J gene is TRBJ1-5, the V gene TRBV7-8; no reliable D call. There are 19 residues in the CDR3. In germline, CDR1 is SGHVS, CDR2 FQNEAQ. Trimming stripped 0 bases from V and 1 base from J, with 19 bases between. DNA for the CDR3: TGTGCCAGCAGCTTAGCTTACGGTTCCAACCCGGGGAGCAATCAGCCCCAGCATTTT. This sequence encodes CASSLAYGSNPGSNQPQHF.

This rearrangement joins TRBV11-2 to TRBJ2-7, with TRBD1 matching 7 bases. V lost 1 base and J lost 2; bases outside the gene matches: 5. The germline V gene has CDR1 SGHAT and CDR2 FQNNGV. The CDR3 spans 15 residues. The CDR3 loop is CASSLGAGQAYEQYF. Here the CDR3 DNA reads TGTGCCAGCAGCTTAGGGGCAGGACAGGCCTACGAGCAGTACTTC.

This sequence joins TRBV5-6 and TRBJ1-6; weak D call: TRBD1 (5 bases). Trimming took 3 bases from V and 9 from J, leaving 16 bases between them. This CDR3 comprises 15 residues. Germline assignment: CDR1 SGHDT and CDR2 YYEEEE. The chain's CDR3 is CASSWGRGMGSPLHF. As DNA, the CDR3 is TGTGCCAGCAGCTGGGGCAGAGGGATGGGTTCACCCCTCCACTTT. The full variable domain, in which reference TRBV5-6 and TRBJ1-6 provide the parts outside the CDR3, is DAGVTQSPTHLIKTRGQQVTLRCSPKSGHDTVSWYQQALGQGPQFIFQYYEEEERQRGNFPDRFSGHQFPNYSSELNVNALLLGDSALYLCASSWGRGMGSPLHFGNGTRLTVT.

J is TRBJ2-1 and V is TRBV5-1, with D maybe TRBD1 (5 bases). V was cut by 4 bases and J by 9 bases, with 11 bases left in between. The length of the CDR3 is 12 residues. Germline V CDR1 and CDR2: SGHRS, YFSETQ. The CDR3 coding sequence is TGCGCCAGCAGCATCGACAGATTTGAGCAGTTCTTC. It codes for CASSIDRFEQFF. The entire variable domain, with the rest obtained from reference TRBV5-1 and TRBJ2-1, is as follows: KAGVTQTPRYLIKTRGQQVTLSCSPISGHRSVSWYQQTPGQGLQFLFEYFSETQRNKGNFPGRFSGRQFSNSRSEMNVSTLELGDSALYLCASSIDRFEQFFGPGTRLTVL.

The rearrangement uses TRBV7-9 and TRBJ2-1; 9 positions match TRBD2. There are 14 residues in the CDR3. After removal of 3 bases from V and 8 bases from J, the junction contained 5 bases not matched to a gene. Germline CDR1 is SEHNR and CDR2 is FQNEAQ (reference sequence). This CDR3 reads CASSFSGREDEQFF. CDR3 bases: TGTGCCAGCAGCTTTAGCGGGAGAGAAGATGAGCAGTTCTTC.

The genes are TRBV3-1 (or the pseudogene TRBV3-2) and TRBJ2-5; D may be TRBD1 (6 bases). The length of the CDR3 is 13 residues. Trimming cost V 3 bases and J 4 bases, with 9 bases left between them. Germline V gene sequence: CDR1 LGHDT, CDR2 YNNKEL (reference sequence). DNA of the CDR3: TGTGCCAGCAGCCAGACGGACAGAGAGACCCAGTACTTC. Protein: CASSQTDRETQYF.

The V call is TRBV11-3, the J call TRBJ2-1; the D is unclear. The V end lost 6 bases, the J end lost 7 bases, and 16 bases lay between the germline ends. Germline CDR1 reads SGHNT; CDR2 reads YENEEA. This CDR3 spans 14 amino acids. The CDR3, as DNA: TGTGCCAGCAGAATAAGTGCTAGGAAGAATGAGCAGTTCTTC. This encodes CASRISARKNEQFF. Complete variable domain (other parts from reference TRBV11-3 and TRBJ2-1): EAGVVQSPRYKIIEKKQPVAFWCNPISGHNTLYWYLQNLGQGPELLIRYENEEAVDDSQLPKDRFSAERLKGVDSTLKIQPAELGDSAVYLCASRISARKNEQFFGPGTRLTVL.

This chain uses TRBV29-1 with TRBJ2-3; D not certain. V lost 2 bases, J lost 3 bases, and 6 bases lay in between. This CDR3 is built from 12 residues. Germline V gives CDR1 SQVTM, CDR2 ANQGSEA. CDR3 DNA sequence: TGCAGCGTTGAATTCGCGACAGATACGCAGTATTTT. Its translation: CSVEFATDTQYF.

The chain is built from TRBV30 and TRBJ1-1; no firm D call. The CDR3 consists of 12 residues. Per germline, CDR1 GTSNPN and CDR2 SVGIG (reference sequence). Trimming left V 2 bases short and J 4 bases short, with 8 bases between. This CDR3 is CAWSLWGTEAFF. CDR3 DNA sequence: TGTGCCTGGAGTCTCTGGGGCACTGAAGCTTTCTTT.